This entry lists 13 T cell receptor beta chains sequenced from one sample in a study of blood T cell repertoires in COVID-19. Here immunoSEQ multiplex PCR was the method, and the copy in TCRdb shows in-frame clones only, minus some. This sample carries about 210,000 clones, approximately 81% of them seen once, and the ten largest clones take 8% to 9.5%. Sequencing was done on a sample of PBMCs or T cells enriched from blood (not recorded which). The receptors were gathered from a woman aged 45 to 65 with acute COVID-19.

The V gene is TRBV11-3, the J gene TRBJ2-5, with TRBD1 identical over 12 bases. Germline V gives CDR1 SGHNT, CDR2 YENEEA. Germline trimming cut 5 bases from V and 3 bases from J; bases unmatched to any gene: 4. The CDR3 runs 15 residues. In DNA form, the CDR3 reads TGTGCCAGCAGCGAGGGACAGGGGGCCAAAGAGACCCAGTACTTC. It translates to CASSEGQGAKETQYF. Using reference TRBV11-3 and TRBJ2-5 for the parts outside the CDR3, the full variable domain is EAGVVQSPRYKIIEKKQPVAFWCNPISGHNTLYWYLQNLGQGPELLIRYENEEAVDDSQLPKDRFSAERLKGVDSTLKIQPAELGDSAVYLCASSEGQGAKETQYFGPGTRLLVL.

The rearrangement joins TRBV28 to TRBJ2-7, with 9 bases that match TRBD2. CDR3 length: 14 residues. The germline CDR1 and CDR2 sequences are MDHEN and SYDVKM. J lost 5 bases, V lost 5 bases, and 7 bases had no gene match. DNA of the CDR3: TGTGCCAGCAGTCGTAGCGGGAGCCGGAACGAGCAGTACTTC. It encodes CASSRSGSRNEQYF.

This clone was observed a single time. The chain employs TRBV19 and TRBJ2-2; no firm D call. The CDR3 consists of 16 residues. With 1 base removed from V and 0 bases from J, the gap between germline ends came to 9 bases. Germline V gives CDR1 LNHDA, CDR2 SQIVND (reference sequence). CDR3 amino acids: CASSIAATPNTGELFF. CDR3 nucleotide sequence: TGTGCCAGTAGTATAGCCGCTACCCCGAACACCGGGGAGCTGTTTTTT.

The V call is TRBV2, the J call TRBJ2-7; no reliable D call. The CDR3 contains 11 residues. Between the trimmed V and J ends, which lost 5 bases and 3 bases, there was a span of 5 bases. Germline V gene data show CDR1 as SNHLY and CDR2 as FYNNEI. CDR3 residues: CASSFNYEQYF. The CDR3 bases are TGTGCCAGCAGTTTTAACTACGAGCAGTACTTC.

The chain's CDR3 is CASSPASGLGEQFF. DNA of the CDR3: TGCGCCAGCAGCCCCGCTAGCGGGTTAGGTGAGCAGTTCTTC. The rearrangement uses TRBV5-1 and TRBJ2-1; TRBD2 agrees at 8 bases. The ends lost 4 bases at V and 9 bases at J; junction bases unmatched: 9. This CDR3 spans 14 amino acids. Germline assignment: CDR1 SGHRS and CDR2 YFSETQ.

The chain couples TRBV10-2 to TRBJ2-2; no clear D. CDR1 is WSHSY and CDR2 is SAAADI in the germline V gene. The CDR3 is made up of 13 amino acids. With 4 bases removed from V and 3 bases from J, the gap between germline ends came to 6 bases. DNA for the CDR3: TGCGCCAGCAGTGGCCAGTACACCGGGGAGCTGTTTTTT. This gives the protein CASSGQYTGELFF.

The chain has TRBV27 and TRBJ1-1, with D maybe TRBD1 (5 bases). Germline CDR1 MNHEY, CDR2 SMNVEV (reference sequence). V gave up 4 bases and J gave up 1 base, with 7 bases separating them. The CDR3 sequence is 13 residues long. The CDR3 sequence is CASSSTENTEAFF. The DNA for the CDR3 is TGTGCCAGCAGTTCGACAGAGAACACTGAAGCTTTCTTT.

In nucleotides, the CDR3 is TGTGCCAGTAGTGATCGGACAGGCGTTAATTCACCCCTCCACTTT. This codes for CASSDRTGVNSPLHF. The V and J genes are TRBV19 and TRBJ1-6, with 7 bases lining up with TRBD1. V lost 5 bases and J lost 6; bases outside the gene matches: 7. This CDR3 has 15 amino acids. Germline V gene data show CDR1 as LNHDA and CDR2 as SQIVND (reference sequence).

The chain has TRBV24-1 and TRBJ2-1; 11 bases are shared with TRBD1. The germline V gene has CDR1 KGHDR and CDR2 SFDVKD. With V trimmed by 5 bases and J by 6 bases, 5 bases remained unmatched. The CDR3 is 15 residues long. Here the CDR3 DNA reads TGTGCCACCAGTGTTAGTGGGACAGGGGGCAATGAGCAGTTCTTC. Protein: CATSVSGTGGNEQFF.

The chain employs TRBV9 and TRBJ2-2; TRBD2 matches at 11 bases. Trimming at V came to 0 bases and at J to 8 bases, leaving 0 bases not matched to a gene. The CDR3 contains 14 residues. Germline-derived CDR1 and CDR2 are SGDLS and YYNGEE. This CDR3 is CASSVGTSGGELFF. The CDR3 DNA reads as TGTGCCAGCAGCGTAGGGACTAGCGGGGGGGAGCTGTTTTTT. Supplemented by reference TRBV9 and TRBJ2-2, the full variable domain reads DSGVTQTPKHLITATGQRVTLRCSPRSGDLSVYWYQQSLDQGLQFLIQYYNGEERAKGNILERFSAQQFPDLHSELNLSSLELGDSALYFCASSVGTSGGELFFGEGSRLTVL.

The chain recombines TRBV7-9 with TRBJ2-6; 9 bases agree with TRBD1. The CDR3 contains 18 residues. The germline V gene encodes CDR1 SEHNR and CDR2 FQNEAQ (reference sequence). V trimming: 4 bases; J trimming: 1 base; junction bases outside the gene matches: 8. CDR3 in amino acids: CASSSVGTGFSGANVLTF. In DNA form, the CDR3 reads TGTGCCAGCAGCTCGGTGGGGACAGGGTTTTCTGGGGCCAACGTCCTGACTTTC.

V gene TRBV5-4 combines with J gene TRBJ2-7, with 12 bases lining up with TRBD2. Germline V gene lookup returns CDR1 SGHNT and CDR2 YYREEE (reference sequence). The CDR3 has 17 amino acids. V lost 4 bases, J lost 2 bases, and 10 bases stayed unmatched. CDR3 sequence reads: CASSTGTSGPIPYEQYF. The DNA for the CDR3 is TGTGCCAGCAGCACCGGGACTAGCGGGCCCATTCCCTACGAGCAGTACTTC.

The CDR3 region has the DNA TGTGCCATCAGTGAGCCAGGGCATGGCTACACCTTC. It encodes CAISEPGHGYTF. The rearrangement links TRBV10-3 to TRBJ1-2, with D tentatively TRBD1 (5 bases). Trimming took off 2 bases at V and 6 bases at J, with 7 bases between the two ends. This CDR3 contains 12 residues. In germline, CDR1 is ENHRY, CDR2 SYGVKD.